These 21 T cell receptor beta chains share one sample of origin, sequenced in a study of multiple sclerosis patients with progressive multifocal leukoencephalopathy. TCRdb's copy holds only in-frame clones and misses some; the assay was immunoSEQ multiplex PCR. The data hold tens of thousands of clones, with approximately 84% observed a single time. The time point was: time of PML onset. Sequences were derived from PBMCs, sampled from a patient treated with natalizumab. The receptors were sampled from a human donor with progressive multifocal leukoencephalopathy.

The V gene is TRBV19, the J gene TRBJ2-5; no clear D gene. The CDR3 has 14 amino acids. Germline V gives CDR1 LNHDA, CDR2 SQIVND (reference sequence). V was shortened by 4 bases and J by 2 bases, with 11 bases between the two germline ends. In nucleotides, the CDR3 is TGTGCCAGTAGTAGGTCCGGTGCACAAGAGACCCAGTACTTC. It is translated as CASSRSGAQETQYF.

This clone was counted between two and nine times. CDR3 DNA: TGTGCCAGCACCGGATGGGGGCCTGGAAACACCATATATTTT. Its protein is CASTGWGPGNTIYF. The V gene is TRBV7-2, the J gene TRBJ1-3; D perhaps matches TRBD1 (6 bases). Trimming took off 7 bases at V and 2 bases at J, with 12 bases between the two ends. CDR1 and CDR2 from the germline V gene are SGHTA and FQGNSA. This CDR3 has 14 residues. Full variable domain (missing parts from reference TRBV7-2 and TRBJ1-3): GAGVSQSPSNKVTEKGKDVELRCDPISGHTALYWYRQSLGQGLEFLIYFQGNSAPDKSGLPSDRFSAERTGGSVSTLTIQRTQQEDSAVYLCASTGWGPGNTIYFGEGSWLTVV.

This clone was observed once. The CDR3 here is CASTPGDRVNYEQYF. DNA for the CDR3: TGTGCCAGCACGCCTGGGGACAGGGTGAACTACGAGCAGTACTTC. The rearrangement uses TRBV5-6 and TRBJ2-7; TRBD1 aligns across 9 bases. The germline gives CDR1 SGHDT, CDR2 YYEEEE. Germline trimming cut 6 bases from V and 3 bases from J; bases unmatched to any gene: 10. This CDR3 has 15 amino acids.

V usage is TRBV10-1 and J usage is TRBJ2-2, with D possibly TRBD2 on 5 matching bases. V shed 4 bases and J shed 5 bases, with 11 bases lying between them. The CDR3 totals 14 residues. CDR1 and CDR2 from the germline V gene are WNHNN and SYGVQD (reference sequence). CDR3 in amino acids: CASSAGIETGELFF. For the CDR3, the DNA is TGCGCCAGCAGTGCGGGGATCGAGACCGGGGAGCTGTTTTTT.

This rearrangement joins TRBV19 to TRBJ1-1; tentatively, D is TRBD1 (5 bases). CDR3 length equals 15 residues. In germline, CDR1 is LNHDA, CDR2 SQIVND (reference sequence). V shed 2 bases and J shed 6 bases, with 16 bases lying between them. CDR3 amino acids: CASSIPEAGRAEAFF. CDR3 coding DNA: TGTGCCAGTAGTATACCTGAAGCAGGGCGGGCTGAAGCTTTCTTT.

This clone has only a few counts. This chain links TRBV2 with TRBJ1-4; a possible D gene is TRBD1 (6 bases). Trimming left V 5 bases short and J 7 bases short, with 14 bases between. This CDR3 contains 14 residues. CDR1 and CDR2 (germline): SNHLY, FYNNEI. The chain's CDR3 is CASSRDTEGEKLFF. CDR3 coding DNA: TGTGCCAGCAGTCGGGACACGGAGGGTGAAAAACTGTTTTTT. Filled out from reference TRBV2 and TRBJ1-4, the complete variable domain reads EPEVTQTPSHQVTQMGQEVILRCVPISNHLYFYWYRQILGQKVEFLVSFYNNEISEKSEIFDDQFSVERPDGSNFTLKIRSTKLEDSAMYFCASSRDTEGEKLFFGSGTQLSVL.

This clone was counted a few times. The chain uses TRBV6-1 and TRBJ2-2; TRBD1 matches at 7 bases. V lost 10 bases and J lost 5; bases outside the gene matches: 10. The CDR3 loop spans 14 amino acids. CDR1 is MNHNS, CDR2 SASEGT, per germline. DNA for the CDR3: TGTGCCACCACCGGGACAGCCGATACCGGGGAGCTGTTTTTT. Translation gives CATTGTADTGELFF.

The V and J genes are TRBV5-8 and TRBJ1-2, with no clear D. The CDR3 runs to 16 residues. In germline, CDR1 is SGHTS, CDR2 YDEGEE. The V and J ends lost 4 bases and 2 bases respectively, with 18 bases between them. As DNA, the CDR3 is TGTGCCAGCAGCGTAAGTCGGGCCCGAGAAAACTATGGCTACACCTTC. Protein sequence: CASSVSRARENYGYTF.

Only one count was recorded for this clone. The chain combines TRBV7-2 with TRBJ2-5; no clear D. The DNA end is a closer match to TRBJ2-7, so the J assignment may be wrong. The CDR3 is 14 amino acids. Germline assignment: CDR1 SGHTA and CDR2 FQGNSA. The CDR3 loop is CASSPTTSSYEQYF. The CDR3 nucleotides are TGTGCCAGCAGTCCTACGACGAGCTCCTACGAGCAGTACTTC.

This chain connects TRBV18 to TRBJ2-5; D is uncertain. The end of the DNA aligns better with TRBJ2-7, so the J call may be wrong. CDR3 size: 14 residues. CDR1 and CDR2 (germline): KGHSH, LQKENI. CDR3 coding DNA: TGTGCCAGCTCACCGAAAGACCCCCCATACGAGCAGTACTTC. This gives the protein CASSPKDPPYEQYF.

The CDR3: CASSLGRSSNQPQHF. The CDR3 DNA reads as TGTGCCAGCAGCTTGGGGCGCAGTAGCAATCAGCCCCAGCATTTT. V gene TRBV5-8 combines with J gene TRBJ1-5; D not certain. From germline, CDR1 is SGHTS and CDR2 YDEGEE. The ends were cut back, 0 bases at V and 0 bases at J, with 7 bases in the middle. The CDR3 is 15 residues long.

This chain connects TRBV7-9 to TRBJ2-5; the D is unclear. Germline V lookup: CDR1 SEHNR, CDR2 FQNEAQ (reference sequence). The CDR3 length is 14 residues. V shed 7 bases and J shed 8 bases, with 20 bases lying between them. The CDR3 DNA sequence: TGTGCCAGCACCCCCTCGGTGGACCCGGGCACCCAGTACTTC. Residues: CASTPSVDPGTQYF.

Concerning this clone: The CDR3 does not close with the conserved phenylalanine or tryptophan, likely indicating a read error. The limits of the CDR3 on the DNA are not certain, so only TCRdb's listed CDR3 is given. V usage is TRBV7-9 and J usage is TRBJ2-7; the table gives TRBD2 as D, unverified against the DNA. Germline loops: CDR1 SEHNR, CDR2 FQNEAQ (reference sequence). The CDR3 is made up of 14 amino acids, end residues included. The CDR3 here is CASSFTGLAGTGDL.

The chain combines TRBV4-3 with TRBJ1-1; 10 bases are shared with TRBD1. The CDR3 is made up of 14 amino acids. With V trimmed by 5 bases and J by 6 bases, 6 bases remained unmatched. Germline V gene data show CDR1 as LGHNA and CDR2 as YSLEER. In nucleotides, the CDR3 is TGCGCCAGCAGCATCGGGACAGGGGTGCCTGAAGCTTTCTTT. This codes for CASSIGTGVPEAFF.

This rearrangement joins TRBV19 to TRBJ1-1, with TRBD1 identical over 8 bases. Germline CDR1 reads LNHDA; CDR2 reads SQIVND (reference sequence). The CDR3 length is 15 residues. V gave up 5 bases and J gave up 4 bases; unmatched junction bases: 9. The CDR3 coding sequence is TGTGCCAGTAGTGTCCGACAGGGGATTGGCACTGAAGCTTTCTTT. Translation gives CASSVRQGIGTEAFF. Looking up the rest from reference TRBV19 and TRBJ1-1 gives the full variable domain: DGGITQSPKYLFRKEGQNVTLSCEQNLNHDAMYWYRQDPGQGLRLIYYSQIVNDFQKGDIAEGYSVSREKKESFPLTVTSAQKNPTAFYLCASSVRQGIGTEAFFGQGTRLTVV.

V gene TRBV6-5 combines with J gene TRBJ1-2; 11 bases map to TRBD1. Losses at the gene ends were 2 bases for V and 4 bases for J; bases not matched to a gene: 6. CDR1 and CDR2 (germline): MNHEY, SVGAGI. The CDR3 spans 16 residues. The CDR3 bases are TGTGCCAGCAGTTACCTCCGGACAGGGGGCTCCTATGGCTACACCTTC. Encoded protein: CASSYLRTGGSYGYTF.

The chain carries TRBV27 and TRBJ2-1; no definite D call. CDR3 size: 13 residues. Deletions cut 2 bases from V and 3 bases from J, with 5 bases between. Germline-derived CDR1 and CDR2 are MNHEY and SMNVEV (reference sequence). The CDR3 sequence: CASSLGSYNEQFF. In DNA, the CDR3 is TGTGCCAGCAGTTTAGGCAGCTACAATGAGCAGTTCTTC.

The V gene is TRBV5-1, the J gene TRBJ2-6, with a possible D match to TRBD1 (5 bases). Trimming cost V 4 bases and J 5 bases, with 16 bases left between them. CDR3 length: 16 residues. Looked up from germline, CDR1 is SGHRS and CDR2 is YFSETQ. This chain's CDR3 is CASSQGQVGRANVLTF. CDR3 in DNA: TGCGCCAGCAGCCAAGGACAAGTTGGGCGGGCCAACGTCCTGACTTTC. Full variable domain (remainder filled in from reference TRBV5-1 and TRBJ2-6): KAGVTQTPRYLIKTRGQQVTLSCSPISGHRSVSWYQQTPGQGLQFLFEYFSETQRNKGNFPGRFSGRQFSNSRSEMNVSTLELGDSALYLCASSQGQVGRANVLTFGAGSRLTVL.

The chain is built from TRBV6-5 and TRBJ1-5; D may be TRBD1 (5 bases). Per the germline V gene, CDR1 is MNHEY and CDR2 is SVGAGI. The CDR3 sequence is 15 residues long. Trimming pared 6 bases from V and 0 bases from J, leaving 12 bases between. The CDR3 DNA reads TGTGCCAGCAGATCCGGGGCCTATAGCAATCAGCCCCAGCATTTT. Translated, it gives CASRSGAYSNQPQHF.

The genes are TRBV10-3 and TRBJ1-2, with 12 nucleotides matching TRBD1. The ends lost 2 bases at V and 7 bases at J; junction bases unmatched: 5. Germline lookup yields CDR1 ENHRY and CDR2 SYGVKD. This CDR3 is built from 15 residues. The CDR3 here is CAISETGQGASGYTF. The CDR3 bases are TGTGCCATCAGTGAGACGGGACAGGGGGCGAGTGGCTACACCTTC.

This clone was observed a single time. The V call is TRBV9, the J call TRBJ2-7, with 15 bases fitting TRBD2. The CDR3 has 16 amino acids. The germline V gene encodes CDR1 SGDLS and CDR2 YYNGEE. The J segment lost 2 bases and the V segment lost 0 bases, leaving 0 bases of the junction unmatched. The CDR3 region has the DNA TGTGCCAGCAGCGTAGGGACTAGCGGGGGGGCCTACGAGCAGTACTTC. Translating gives CASSVGTSGGAYEQYF.